The rows below give T cell receptor beta chains drawn from one sample of a study of monozygotic twins with inflammatory bowel disease. TCRdb reanalyzed the 5' RACE reads, giving one entry per CDR3 protein sequence and no DNA. Its table lists more than 100,000 distinct CDR3 sequences. Sequenced material: blood. The source of these receptors is a human donor with ulcerative colitis or Crohn's disease, or a healthy co-twin of an affected twin (not recorded which). Each CDR3 is given with its conserved first and last residue.

v_gene: TRBV24-1; j_gene: TRBJ2-1; len: 11; CDR3aa: CATSYGNEQFF
v_gene: TRBV20-1; j_gene: TRBJ2-1; len: 15; CDR3aa: CSASGTSGANNEQFF
v_gene: TRBV3-1; j_gene: TRBJ2-5; len: 14; CDR3aa: CASSHRTVTGTQYF
v_gene: TRBV20-1; j_gene: TRBJ2-1; len: 14; CDR3aa: CSANPSGRGDEQFF
v_gene: TRBV10-3; j_gene: TRBJ2-7; len: 14; CDR3aa: CAISEGGFFYEQYF
v_gene: TRBV20-1; j_gene: TRBJ2-7; len: 15; CDR3aa: CSARPLAGNIYEQYF
v_gene: TRBV3-1; j_gene: TRBJ2-3; len: 12; CDR3aa: CASSPTSVTQYF
v_gene: TRBV7-2; j_gene: TRBJ2-7; len: 14; CDR3aa: CASSLLGTGFEQYF
v_gene: TRBV14; j_gene: TRBJ2-5; len: 15; CDR3aa: CASSQGGHLGETQYF
v_gene: TRBV2; j_gene: TRBJ2-3; len: 14; CDR3aa: CASRPGTSTDTQYF
v_gene: TRBV20-1; j_gene: TRBJ2-4; len: 14; CDR3aa: CSARDTGGGNIQYF
v_gene: TRBV15; j_gene: TRBJ2-7; len: 13; CDR3aa: CATSFRAPYEQYF
v_gene: TRBV29-1; j_gene: TRBJ2-7; len: 12; CDR3aa: CSVEGRGDEQYF
v_gene: TRBV20-1; j_gene: TRBJ2-3; len: 17; CDR3aa: CSARDLLAGYTTDTQYF
v_gene: TRBV2; j_gene: TRBJ2-2; len: 13; CDR3aa: CASITRPGGELFF